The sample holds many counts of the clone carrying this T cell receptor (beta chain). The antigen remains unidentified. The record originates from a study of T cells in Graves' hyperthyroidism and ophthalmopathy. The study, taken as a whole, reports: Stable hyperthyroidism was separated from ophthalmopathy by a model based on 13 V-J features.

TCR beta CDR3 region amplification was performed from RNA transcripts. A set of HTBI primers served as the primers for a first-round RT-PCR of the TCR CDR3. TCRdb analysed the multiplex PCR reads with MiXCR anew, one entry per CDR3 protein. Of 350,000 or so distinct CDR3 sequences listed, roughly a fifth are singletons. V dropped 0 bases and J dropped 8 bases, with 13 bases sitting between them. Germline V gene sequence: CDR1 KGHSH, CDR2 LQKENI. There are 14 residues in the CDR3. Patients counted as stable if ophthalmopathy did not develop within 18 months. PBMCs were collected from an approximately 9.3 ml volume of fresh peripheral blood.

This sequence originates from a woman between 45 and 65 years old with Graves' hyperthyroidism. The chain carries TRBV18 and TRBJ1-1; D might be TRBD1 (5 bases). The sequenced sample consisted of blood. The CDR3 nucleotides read TGTGCCAGCTCACCACCGAGTTTGCAGGGCGAAGCTTTCTTT. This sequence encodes CASSPPSLQGEAFF. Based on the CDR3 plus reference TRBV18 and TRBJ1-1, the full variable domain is NAGVMQNPRHLVRRRGQEARLRCSPMKGHSHVYWYRQLPEEGLKFMVYLQKENIIDESGMPKERFSAEFPKEGPSILRIQQVVRGDSAAYFCASSPPSLQGEAFFGQGTRLTVV.